What follows are 16 T cell receptor beta chains derived from one specimen sequenced in a study of blood T cell repertoires in COVID-19. Method: immunoSEQ multiplex PCR; TCRdb's copy keeps in-frame clones and lacks some. This table has approximately 210,000 clones, about 85% appearing once. The source material was PBMCs or T cells enriched from blood (not recorded which). The receptors come from a woman in her 30s who had recovered from COVID-19.

This clone was seen just once. The V call is TRBV6-2 or TRBV6-3, the J call TRBJ1-2; no clear D gene. CDR1 is MNHEY and CDR2 is SVGEGT in the germline V gene. Trimming stripped 2 bases from V and 4 bases from J, with 8 bases between. The CDR3 consists of 13 residues. In DNA form, the CDR3 reads TGTGCCAGCAGTTACGATGGCTTCTATGGCTACACCTTC. Translated: CASSYDGFYGYTF.

The J gene is TRBJ1-1, the V gene TRBV12-3 or TRBV12-4, with D uncertain. The CDR3 is 13 residues long. Trimming stripped 11 bases from V and 0 bases from J, with 13 bases between. CDR3 amino acids: CASQLLMNTEAFF. As DNA, the CDR3 is TGTGCCTCTCAACTGCTCATGAACACTGAAGCTTTCTTT.

This chain uses TRBV3-1 (or the pseudogene TRBV3-2) with TRBJ2-3, with 9 bases that match TRBD2. Germline CDR1 reads LGHDT; CDR2 reads YNNKEL (reference sequence). The length of the CDR3 is 16 residues. V lost 4 bases, J lost 1 base, and 6 bases stayed unmatched. In DNA form, the CDR3 reads TGTGCCAGCAGCCGGACTAGCGACGGTGGCACAGATACGCAGTATTTT. The encoded protein is CASSRTSDGGTDTQYF.

V gene TRBV4-1 combines with J gene TRBJ2-5; D gene ambiguous. From germline, CDR1 is MGHRA and CDR2 YSYEKL. This CDR3 spans 12 amino acids. V was trimmed by 3 bases and J by 2 bases, leaving 4 bases between them. The CDR3 nucleotides are TGCGCCAGCAGCCATCCACAAGAGACCCAGTACTTC. Amino acid sequence: CASSHPQETQYF.

The CDR3 sequence: CASSTEPGNTIYF. The CDR3 DNA reads as TGTGCCAGCAGTACAGAGCCTGGAAACACCATATATTTT. V and J are TRBV6-5 and TRBJ1-3; no clear D gene. Trimming pared 5 bases from V and 2 bases from J, leaving 7 bases between. The CDR3 runs 13 residues. Germline V CDR1 and CDR2: MNHEY, SVGAGI.

CDR3 nucleotides: TGTGCCAGCAGTTGGGGACAGCAAGAGACCCAGTACTTC. It specifies CASSWGQQETQYF. The V call is TRBV28, the J call TRBJ2-5, with 7 bases lining up with TRBD1. V trimming: 4 bases; J trimming: 2 bases; junction bases outside the gene matches: 1. The CDR3 covers 13 residues. The germline CDR1 and CDR2 sequences are MDHEN and SYDVKM.

In this sample, this clone turned up many times. The V gene is TRBV2, the J gene TRBJ1-3; 7 bases map to TRBD1. The germline gives CDR1 SNHLY, CDR2 FYNNEI. This CDR3 has 15 residues. V lost 9 bases and J lost 0; bases outside the gene matches: 8. The CDR3 nucleotides read TGTGCCAGTCATGGACAGGCCGCCTCTGGAAACACCATATATTTT. This translates into CASHGQAASGNTIYF.

The rearrangement links TRBV30 to TRBJ2-1, with D unresolved. The CDR3 extends over 13 amino acids. Germline loops: CDR1 GTSNPN, CDR2 SVGIG (reference sequence). Trimming shortened V by 0 bases and J by 15 bases, and 18 bases separated the two germline ends. The CDR3 is CAWSVNSRSEGFF. CDR3 in DNA: TGTGCCTGGAGTGTAAATTCTAGGTCGGAAGGGTTCTTC.

The chain employs TRBV4-1 and TRBJ1-2; TRBD1 is a possible D gene (6 bases). V was trimmed by 4 bases and J by 4 bases, leaving 10 bases between them. This CDR3 contains 13 residues. Looked up from germline, CDR1 is MGHRA and CDR2 is YSYEKL. The CDR3, as DNA: TGCGCCAGCAGCCCCATAGGGGGCTATGGCTACACCTTC. Its translation: CASSPIGGYGYTF.

This chain connects TRBV6-2 or TRBV6-3 to TRBJ2-3, with TRBD2 matching 11 bases. Germline V gene data show CDR1 as MNHEY and CDR2 as SVGEGT. CDR3 length: 15 residues. V lost 4 bases, J lost 3 bases, and 3 bases stayed unmatched. DNA for the CDR3: TGTGCCAGCAGTTTTAGCGGGGGGGCGACAGATACGCAGTATTTT. Translation: CASSFSGGATDTQYF.

The rearrangement uses TRBV27 and TRBJ2-7; tentative D call: TRBD1 (9 bases). Trimming took off 5 bases at V and 4 bases at J, with 24 bases between the two ends. From germline, CDR1 is MNHEY and CDR2 SMNVEV (reference sequence). CDR3 size: 17 residues. CDR3 sequence reads: CASSPLAGFGQGYEQYF. Here the CDR3 DNA reads TGTGCCAGCAGTCCCTTAGCGGGATTTGGACAGGGGTACGAGCAGTACTTC.

This clone was counted a single time. V is TRBV9 and J is TRBJ2-3; TRBD2 matches 11 bases. V lost 2 bases to trimming and J lost 2 bases; unmatched junction nucleotides: 4. The CDR3 length is 16 residues. Germline CDR1 reads SGDLS; CDR2 reads YYNGEE. The CDR3 region is CASSVGTSGYTDTQYF. DNA for the CDR3: TGTGCCAGCAGCGTCGGGACTAGCGGCTACACAGATACGCAGTATTTT.

The chain employs TRBV19 and TRBJ2-1; 11 positions match TRBD1. V was clipped by 7 bases and J by 10 bases; unmatched bases: 15. This CDR3 is 16 amino acids long. The germline gives CDR1 LNHDA, CDR2 SQIVND (reference sequence). DNA for the CDR3: TGTGCCAGTACCCTACCCGGGACAGGGGGGGTTCGAGAGCAGTTCTTC. The encoded protein is CASTLPGTGGVREQFF.

The chain recombines TRBV19 with TRBJ1-5; 10 bases line up with TRBD1. The V segment lost 5 bases and the J segment 1 base; nucleotides outside the gene matches: 5. CDR3 length: 16 residues. The germline V gene encodes CDR1 LNHDA and CDR2 SQIVND (reference sequence). The CDR3 loop reads CASSPPGQGSNQPQHF. In DNA form, the CDR3 reads TGTGCCAGTAGTCCCCCGGGACAGGGGAGCAATCAGCCCCAGCATTTT.

Remarks on this clone: Other DNA sequences of this sample code for an identical CDR3. V and J are TRBV6-6 and TRBJ1-2; the D is unclear. V was clipped by 6 bases and J by 5 bases, with 4 bases between them. Germline V lookup: CDR1 MNHNY, CDR2 SVGAGI (reference sequence). CDR3 length equals 10 residues. In DNA form, the CDR3 reads TGTGCCAGCAGAGAGTATGGCTACACCTTC. The encoded protein is CASREYGYTF.

The J gene is TRBJ2-1, the V gene TRBV19, with 14 bases that match TRBD2. The CDR3 is 14 residues long. V shed 7 bases and J 8 bases; nucleotides not matched to a gene: 4. Germline V CDR1 and CDR2: LNHDA, SQIVND (reference sequence). Here the CDR3 DNA reads TGTGCCAGTATGGGGACTAGCGGGAGAGATGAGCAGTTCTTC. It specifies CASMGTSGRDEQFF. Variable domain in full (rest from reference TRBV19 and TRBJ2-1): DGGITQSPKYLFRKEGQNVTLSCEQNLNHDAMYWYRQDPGQGLRLIYYSQIVNDFQKGDIAEGYSVSREKKESFPLTVTSAQKNPTAFYLCASMGTSGRDEQFFGPGTRLTVL.